This entry features one T cell receptor beta chain sequence. Its target is not known. The record originates from a study of graft-versus-host responses after intestinal transplantation. On the study more broadly: Transplants were multivisceral, liver-intestinal, or isolated intestinal. Recipients uniformly received anti-thymocyte globulin induction, followed by tacrolimus and steroids for 3 to 4 years.

Trimming took 5 bases from V and 5 from J, leaving 21 bases between them. The CDR3 runs 16 residues. Germline CDR1 reads LNHDA; CDR2 reads SQIVND (reference sequence). Findings and caveats of the study: Circulating GvH clones peaking coincided with falling HvG clones soon after transplant.

Measured with immunoSEQ multiplex PCR; TCRdb has only the in-frame clones, and not every one. The profile shows approximately 77,000 clones, 80% to 95% of them singletons. The chain is built from TRBV19 and TRBJ1-1, with D uncertain. Sample: PBMCs, taken 98 days after intestinal transplantation. This clonotype was sampled from a human patient who received an intestinal transplant, so some T cells may come from the graft donor. The CDR3 coding sequence is TGTGCCAGTAGTGAGGCCCTCAGCCGCCCCGGGACTGAAGCTTTCTTT. Translation gives CASSEALSRPGTEAFF.